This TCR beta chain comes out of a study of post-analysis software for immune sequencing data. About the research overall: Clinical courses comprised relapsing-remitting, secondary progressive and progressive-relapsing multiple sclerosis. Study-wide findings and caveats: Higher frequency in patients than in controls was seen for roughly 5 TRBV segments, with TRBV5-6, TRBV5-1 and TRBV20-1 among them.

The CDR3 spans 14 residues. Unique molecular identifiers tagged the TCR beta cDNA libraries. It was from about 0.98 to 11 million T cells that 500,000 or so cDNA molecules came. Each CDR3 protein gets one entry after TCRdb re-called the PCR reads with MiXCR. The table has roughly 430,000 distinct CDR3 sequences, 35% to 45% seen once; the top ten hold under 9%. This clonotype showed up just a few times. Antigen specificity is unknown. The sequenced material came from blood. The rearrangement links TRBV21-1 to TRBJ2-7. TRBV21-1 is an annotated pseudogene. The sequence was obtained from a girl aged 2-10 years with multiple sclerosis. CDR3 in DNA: TGTGCCAGCATCCTAACCCACACCACCTACGAGCAGTACTTC. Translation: CASILTHTTYEQYF.